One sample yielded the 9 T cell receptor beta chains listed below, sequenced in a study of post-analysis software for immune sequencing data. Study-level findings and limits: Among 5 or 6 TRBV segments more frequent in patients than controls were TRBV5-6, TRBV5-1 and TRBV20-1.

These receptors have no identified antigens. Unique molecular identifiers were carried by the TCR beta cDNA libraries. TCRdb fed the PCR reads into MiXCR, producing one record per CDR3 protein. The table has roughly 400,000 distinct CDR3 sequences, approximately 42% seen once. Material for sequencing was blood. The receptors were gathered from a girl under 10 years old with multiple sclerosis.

Here the CDR3 reads CASSPRVGYTQFF. Here the CDR3 DNA reads TGTGCCAGCAGCCCCAGGGTGGGGTATACCCAGTTCTTC. The rearrangement joins TRBV7-2 to TRBJ2-1, with D possibly TRBD1 on 5 matching bases. Germline-derived CDR1 and CDR2 are SGHTA and FQGNSA. The ends were cut back, 5 bases at V and 13 bases at J, with 18 bases in the middle. The CDR3 has 13 amino acids.

CDR3 nucleotides: TGCAGTGCTGAGGGCCTCTGGGGCTACACCTTC. Its protein is CSAEGLWGYTF. This rearrangement joins TRBV20-1 to TRBJ1-2, with D uncertain. CDR1 DFQATT and CDR2 SNEGSKA come from the germline V gene (reference sequence). The V end lost 5 bases, the J end lost 8 bases, and 12 bases lay between the germline ends. CDR3 length equals 11 residues.

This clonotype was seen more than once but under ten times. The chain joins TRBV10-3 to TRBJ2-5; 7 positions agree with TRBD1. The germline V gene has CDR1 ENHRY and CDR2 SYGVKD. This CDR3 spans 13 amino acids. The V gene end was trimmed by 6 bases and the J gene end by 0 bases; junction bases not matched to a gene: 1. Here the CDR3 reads CAIRGQHQETQYF. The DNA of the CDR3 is TGTGCCATCAGGGGACAGCACCAAGAGACCCAGTACTTC.

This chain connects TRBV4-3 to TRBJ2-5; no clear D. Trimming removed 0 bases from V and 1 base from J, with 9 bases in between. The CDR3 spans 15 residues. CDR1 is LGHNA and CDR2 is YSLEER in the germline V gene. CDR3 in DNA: TGCGCCAGCAGCCAAGATCTGGCAGCCCAAGAGACCCAGTACTTC. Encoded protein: CASSQDLAAQETQYF.

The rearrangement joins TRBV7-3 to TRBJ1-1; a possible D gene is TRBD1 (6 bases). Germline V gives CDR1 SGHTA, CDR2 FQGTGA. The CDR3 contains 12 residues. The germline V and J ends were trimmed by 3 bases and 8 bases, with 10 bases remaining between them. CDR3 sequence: CASSFRTVEAFF. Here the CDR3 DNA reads TGTGCCAGCAGCTTCCGGACAGTAGAAGCTTTCTTT.

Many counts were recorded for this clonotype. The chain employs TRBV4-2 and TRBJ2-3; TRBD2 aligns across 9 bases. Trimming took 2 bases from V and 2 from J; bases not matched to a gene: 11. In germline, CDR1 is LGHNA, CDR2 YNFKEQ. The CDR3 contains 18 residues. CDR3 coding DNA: TGTGCCAGCAGCCAAACCCCCCTGCGGGGGGGATACACAGATACGCAGTATTTT. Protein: CASSQTPLRGGYTDTQYF.

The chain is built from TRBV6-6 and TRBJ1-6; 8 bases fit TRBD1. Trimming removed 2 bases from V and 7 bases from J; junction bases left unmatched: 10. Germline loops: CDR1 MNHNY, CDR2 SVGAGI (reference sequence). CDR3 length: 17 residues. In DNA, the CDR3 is TGTGCCAGCAGTTACCCTTTCGAGGACAGGGAGAATTCACCCCTCCACTTT. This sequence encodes CASSYPFEDRENSPLHF.

The CDR3 DNA reads as TGCGCCAGCAGCCAAGAAGTAGGCAGCAGTCCTCAAGAGACCCAGTACTTC. Its translation is CASSQEVGSSPQETQYF. The chain carries TRBV4-3 and TRBJ2-5; D remains unclear. Germline V CDR1 and CDR2: LGHNA, YSLEER. The CDR3 extends over 17 amino acids. V dropped 0 bases and J dropped 2 bases, with 16 bases sitting between them.

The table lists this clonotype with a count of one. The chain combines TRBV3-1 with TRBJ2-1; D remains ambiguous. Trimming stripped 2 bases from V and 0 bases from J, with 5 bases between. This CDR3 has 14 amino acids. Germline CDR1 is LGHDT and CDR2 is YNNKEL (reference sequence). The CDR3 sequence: CASSQRNSYNEQFF. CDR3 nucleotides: TGTGCCAGCAGCCAAAGGAACTCCTACAATGAGCAGTTCTTC.